The rows below give T cell receptor beta chains drawn from one sample of a study of T cells after yellow fever vaccination. TCRdb recomputed calls from the 5' RACE reads with MiXCR, one row per CDR3 protein. In the table there are a few hundred thousand distinct CDR3 sequences, about 7.8% of which are singletons. The material was PBMCs, obtained about 41 days after the first yellow fever vaccination. The receptors were sampled from a man younger than 30 who received the YFV17D yellow fever vaccine. The CDR3 runs from the conserved cysteine through the conserved F or W. The D gene is left open where the match is weak. Some rows mark clone size as missing; the rest say once, few, many or name a class of expanded clone.

j_gene | d_gene | v_gene | abundance | CDR3nt | CDR3aa
TRBJ1-1 | NA | TRBV5-1 | NA | TGCGCCAGCAGCTTGACCGCGACGGGAACTGAAGCTTTCTTT | CASSLTATGTEAFF
TRBJ2-5 | TRBD1 | TRBV6-2/TRBV6-3 | NA | TGTGCCAGCAGTTACGGACAGGAGCAAGAGACCCAGTACTTC | CASSYGQEQETQYF
TRBJ1-1 | NA | TRBV12-3/TRBV12-4 | few | TGTGCCAGCAGTTTAACCAGCAACACTGAAGCTTTCTTT | CASSLTSNTEAFF
TRBJ1-5 | NA | TRBV7-2 | few | TGTGCCAGCAGCTTATTCCGGCAGCCCCAGCATTTT | CASSLFRQPQHF
TRBJ1-1 | NA | TRBV18 | NA | TGTGCCAGCACAAACGGGGTAAACACTGAAGCTTTCTTT | CASTNGVNTEAFF
TRBJ2-5 | NA | TRBV4-2 | many | TGTGCCAGCAGCCAAGGGCTACCGGGTGAGACCCAGTACTTC | CASSQGLPGETQYF
TRBJ2-5 | NA | TRBV5-1 | few | TGCGCCAGCAGCTTGCCTGACGGATACCAAGAGACCCAGTACTTC | CASSLPDGYQETQYF
TRBJ2-3 | NA | TRBV10-3 | NA | TGTGCCATCAACCCAGAACAGGGTCCGGCAGATACGCAGTATTTT | CAINPEQGPADTQYF
TRBJ2-1 | NA | TRBV4-1 | NA | TGCGCCAGCAGCCGCCGGACCGCAGGGAATGAGCAGTTCTTC | CASSRRTAGNEQFF
TRBJ2-1 | NA | TRBV12-3/TRBV12-4 | few | TGTGCCAGCAGTTTGAGAAGGGGGAACAATGAGCAGTTCTTC | CASSLRRGNNEQFF
TRBJ2-7 | NA | TRBV11-2 | many | TGTGCCAGCAGCTGGGAATACAGGGATACCAGCTCCTACGAGCAGTACTTC | CASSWEYRDTSSYEQYF
TRBJ2-6 | NA | TRBV5-8 | NA | TGTGCCAGCAGCCTTCCGGGCGCTGGGGCCAACGTCCTGACTTTC | CASSLPGAGANVLTF
TRBJ1-2 | NA | TRBV12-3/TRBV12-4 | NA | TGTGCCAGCAGTTTTGGGGCAGCTCTTTCCTTACAGGGCTACACCTTC | CASSFGAALSLQGYTF
TRBJ2-4 | NA | TRBV5-1 | few | TGCGCCAGCAGCTTCGCAGGGACCCTAGCCAAAAACATTCAGTACTTC | CASSFAGTLAKNIQYF
TRBJ2-3 | NA | TRBV4-1 | many | TGCGCCAGCAGCGTGGACAGTTACACAGATACGCAGTATTTT | CASSVDSYTDTQYF
TRBJ2-7 | TRBD2 | TRBV4-1 | NA | TGCGCCAGCAGCCCCGGGGGGGAAGGTGAGGAGCAGTACTTC | CASSPGGEGEEQYF
TRBJ2-7 | TRBD2 | TRBV4-1 | few | TGCGCCAGCAGCCAAGATGACGCGGGGGGAGGGGAGCAGTACTTC | CASSQDDAGGGEQYF
TRBJ1-6 | NA | TRBV10-3 | NA | TGTGCCATCAGTGGGACAGATAATTCACCCCTCCACTTT | CAISGTDNSPLHF
TRBJ2-3 | NA | TRBV18 | few | TGTGCCAGCTCACAGACCAGAGCCTTTGGGGATACGCAGTATTTT | CASSQTRAFGDTQYF
TRBJ1-1 | NA | TRBV18 | few | TGTGCCAGCTCACCACAAGCACAGGGCAGGACGAACACTGAAGCTTTCTTT | CASSPQAQGRTNTEAFF
TRBJ1-2 | NA | TRBV20-1 | NA | TGCAGTGCTAGGGGATTGGGACTAGACGATGGCTACACCTTC | CSARGLGLDDGYTF
TRBJ2-1 | NA | TRBV7-6 | many | TGTGCCAGCAGCGAGGGTTACAATGAGCAGTTCTTC | CASSEGYNEQFF
TRBJ2-2 | NA | TRBV7-2 | few | TGTGCCAGCAGCTCCTGGGTGGCCGGGGAGCTGTTTTTT | CASSSWVAGELFF
TRBJ1-2 | TRBD1 | TRBV25-1 | NA | TGTGCCGGCCCGGGACAGAACTATGGCTACACCTTC | CAGPGQNYGYTF
TRBJ2-5 | TRBD1 | TRBV7-9 | few | TGTGCCAGCAGCACCAGGGACAGGGCCCAAGAGACCCAGTACTTC | CASSTRDRAQETQYF
TRBJ2-2 | NA | TRBV10-3 | few | TGTGCCATCAGTGAAAATCCGTCGGGCACCGGGGAGCTGTTTTTT | CAISENPSGTGELFF
TRBJ2-5 | NA | TRBV29-1 | few | TGCAGCGTTGTCCCCCAGGGGGAGACCCAGTACTTC | CSVVPQGETQYF
TRBJ2-5 | TRBD2 | TRBV7-2 | many | TGTGCCAGCAGTCCGACTAGCGGGGTCCAAGAGACCCAGTACTTC | CASSPTSGVQETQYF
TRBJ1-6 | NA | TRBV10-3 | few | TGTGCCATCAGTGAGATGGGGAATTCACCCCTCCACTTT | CAISEMGNSPLHF
TRBJ2-1 | TRBD2 | TRBV3-1 | NA | TGTGCCAGCAGCCAAGTTTCTGGTGGGACTAACCGGCAGTTCTTC | CASSQVSGGTNRQFF
TRBJ2-5 | TRBD2 | TRBV7-2 | few | TGTGCCACCAGGACTAGCGGGGGGGATACGGAGACCCAGTACTTC | CATRTSGGDTETQYF
TRBJ1-1 | NA | TRBV9 | few | TGTGCCAGCGCTTGGGGGGAACAGGTGAACACTGAAGCTTTCTTT | CASAWGEQVNTEAFF
TRBJ2-5 | TRBD2 | TRBV4-1 | NA | TGCGCCAGCAGCATCTTACTAGCGGGGGAGACCCAGTACTTC | CASSILLAGETQYF
TRBJ1-2 | NA | TRBV12-3/TRBV12-4 | NA | TGTGCCAGCAGTTTAGCTACCAGTCCAAAAGTGGGCTACACCTTC | CASSLATSPKVGYTF
TRBJ1-4 | NA | TRBV30 | many | TGTGCCTGGTACACAGGGAAAGGCCTCGGGGATGAAAAACTGTTTTTT | CAWYTGKGLGDEKLFF
TRBJ2-3 | TRBD2 | TRBV18 | many | TGTGCCAGCTCACAGGGACTAGCGGCTAGCACAGATACGCAGTATTTT | CASSQGLAASTDTQYF
TRBJ1-4 | NA | TRBV5-1 | few | TGCGCCAGCAGCTCCGACAGTGGGGAAAAACTGTTTTTT | CASSSDSGEKLFF
TRBJ2-7 | NA | TRBV27 | NA | TGTGCCAGCAGTTTATGGGGTTCCGAGCAGTACTTC | CASSLWGSEQYF
TRBJ2-1 | TRBD2 | TRBV11-2 | many | TGTGCCAGCAGCTTAGTCCCGGGACTAGCGGGGCTAACAAATGAGCAGTTCTTC | CASSLVPGLAGLTNEQFF
TRBJ2-3 | TRBD2 | TRBV7-9 | NA | TGTGCCAGCAGCCCCTGGACTAGCGGAATCACAGATACGCAGTATTTT | CASSPWTSGITDTQYF
TRBJ1-1 | NA | TRBV7-2 | few | TGTGCCAGCAGCTTAGCGGGGGACTTGAACACTGAAGCTTTCTTT | CASSLAGDLNTEAFF
TRBJ1-1 | NA | TRBV7-2 | NA | TGTGCCAGCACGGAGCTCACTGAAGCTTTCTTT | CASTELTEAFF
TRBJ2-2 | NA | TRBV9 | few | TGTGCCAGCAGCGGACAGATAGCAAACACCGGGGAGCTGTTTTTT | CASSGQIANTGELFF
TRBJ2-7 | NA | TRBV12-3/TRBV12-4 | many | TGTGCCAGCAGTTTATCCCCTTACGAGCAGTACTTC | CASSLSPYEQYF
TRBJ2-3 | TRBD2 | TRBV5-1 | many | TGCGCCACCCGACTAGCGGGGGGCTCAGATACGCAGTATTTT | CATRLAGGSDTQYF
TRBJ2-5 | TRBD2 | TRBV5-1 | NA | TGCGCCAGCAGCTTGTCCAGCGGGGGGTCTGGAGAGACCCAGTACTTC | CASSLSSGGSGETQYF
TRBJ1-1 | NA | TRBV5-1 | many | TGCGCCAGCAGGGAGGGAGGAACTGAAGCTTTCTTT | CASREGGTEAFF
TRBJ1-2 | NA | TRBV5-1 | few | TGCGCCAGCAGCTTGGCACCAGACTATGGCTACACCTTC | CASSLAPDYGYTF
TRBJ2-5 | NA | TRBV5-4 | NA | TGTGCCAGCAGCTGGAACAGTCGTTCCGAAGAGACCCAGTACTTC | CASSWNSRSEETQYF
TRBJ2-6 | NA | TRBV19 | NA | TGTGCCAGTAGTATACCAGCAGGGGCCTCCTCTGGGGCCAACGTCCTGACTTTC | CASSIPAGASSGANVLTF
TRBJ2-5 | NA | TRBV6-1 | NA | TGTGCCAGCAGACGCTATTTCCCAGGGAGCCAAGAGACCCAGTACTTC | CASRRYFPGSQETQYF
TRBJ2-6 | NA | TRBV7-6 | NA | TGTGCCAGCAGTGCCACAGCCCCGGGGGCCAACGTCCTGACTTTC | CASSATAPGANVLTF
TRBJ1-2 | TRBD1 | TRBV27 | few | TGTGCCAGCAGTCCGAGGACAGGGCCCTATGGCTACACCTTC | CASSPRTGPYGYTF